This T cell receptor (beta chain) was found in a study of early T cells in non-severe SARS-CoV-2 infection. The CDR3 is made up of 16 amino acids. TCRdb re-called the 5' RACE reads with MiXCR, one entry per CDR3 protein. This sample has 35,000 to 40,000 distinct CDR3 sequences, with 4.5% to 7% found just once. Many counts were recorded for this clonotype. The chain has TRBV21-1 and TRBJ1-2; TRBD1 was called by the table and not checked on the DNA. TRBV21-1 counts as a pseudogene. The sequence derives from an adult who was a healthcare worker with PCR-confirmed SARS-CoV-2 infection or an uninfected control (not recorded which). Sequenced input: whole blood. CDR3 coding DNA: TGTGCCAGCAGCAAAAAGGGGCGGGGACGCGGCTATGGCTACACCTTC. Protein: CASSKKGRGRGYGYTF.